Listed below are T cell receptor beta chains from one sample, sequenced in a study of CD8+CD57+ T cells in acquired aplastic anemia. TCRdb re-called the reads with MiXCR, one entry per CDR3 protein. The data contain 250,000 to 350,000 distinct CDR3 sequences, 45% to 70% of them singletons. The sample taken for sequencing was sorted CD4+, CD8+, or CD8+CD57+ T cells (not recorded which) from PBMCs. All receptors come from a human donor with severe aplastic anemia or a healthy control (not recorded which). Each CDR3 is given with its conserved first and last residue.

v_call	j_call	cdr3_aa
TRBV15	TRBJ2-2	CATSRDSSRQGVSGEPFF
TRBV7-6	TRBJ2-2	CASSLALGAGELFF
TRBV7-9	TRBJ2-1	CASSWEGSGDTQFF
TRBV7-9	TRBJ2-3	CASSLVGGLRDYYF
TRBV12-5	TRBJ2-4	CASGLGPWSGAKNIQYF
TRBV5-4	TRBJ2-5	CASSFTGGRETQYF
TRBV5-1	TRBJ2-5	CASSFGTSGAQETQYF
TRBV29-1	TRBJ2-5	CSVGGLGRSETQYF
TRBV7-6	TRBJ2-5	CASSIKTGAETQYF
TRBV15	TRBJ2-7	CATSRWDSGYEQYF
TRBV19	TRBJ2-1	CASGRASYNEQFF
TRBV5-1	TRBJ2-7	CASSPPRHTYEQYF
TRBV2	TRBJ2-1	CASGVLAPSHWEQFF
TRBV7-2	TRBJ2-7	CASSPTGTSGYEQYF
TRBV25-1	TRBJ2-3	CASTAPWGRTDTQYF
TRBV6-2/TRBV6-3	TRBJ2-1	CASSQGSPQNEQFF
TRBV15	TRBJ2-7	CATSRRWGTSGEQYF
TRBV10-3	TRBJ1-3	CAISESGGEGNTIYF
TRBV7-2	TRBJ1-6	CASSLIPSAGSSYNSPLHF
TRBV29-1	TRBJ1-2	CSVEEVYGYTF
TRBV9	TRBJ2-7	CASSRASGSSYVQYF
TRBV3-1	TRBJ1-4	CASSRFLSEKLFF
TRBV2	TRBJ2-1	CASGGRTYNEQFF
TRBV5-8	TRBJ1-4	CASSLQGDRGLEKLFF